This T cell receptor beta chain was found in a study of blood T cell repertoires in COVID-19. Turning to the study itself: Samples taken during acute and convalescent COVID-19 were collected in the United States, Italy and Spain. PBMCs, B-cell-depleted T cells, or T cells provided the cDNA or gDNA that made up the material.

This CDR3 is built from 17 residues. The germline gives CDR1 LGHDT, CDR2 YNNKEL (reference sequence). Unmatched junction bases numbered 8, after V lost 1 base and J lost 7 bases. The Seattle patients, enrolled during active infection, were followed longitudinally. TCRdb's table, derived via immunoSEQ multiplex PCR, lists solely in-frame clones and lacks some. The sample lists 450,000 or so clones, approximately 90% seen once, with roughly 0.78% in the top ten. This receptor was taken from a man between 18 and 29 years old with COVID-19, enrolled during active disease. The sequencing sample was made of peripheral blood. V gene TRBV3-1 (or the pseudogene TRBV3-2) combines with J gene TRBJ2-3; 13 nucleotides line up with TRBD2. The CDR3 is CASSQVGGLAGANTQYF. CDR3 DNA: TGTGCCAGCAGCCAAGTTGGTGGACTAGCGGGGGCCAATACGCAGTATTTT.